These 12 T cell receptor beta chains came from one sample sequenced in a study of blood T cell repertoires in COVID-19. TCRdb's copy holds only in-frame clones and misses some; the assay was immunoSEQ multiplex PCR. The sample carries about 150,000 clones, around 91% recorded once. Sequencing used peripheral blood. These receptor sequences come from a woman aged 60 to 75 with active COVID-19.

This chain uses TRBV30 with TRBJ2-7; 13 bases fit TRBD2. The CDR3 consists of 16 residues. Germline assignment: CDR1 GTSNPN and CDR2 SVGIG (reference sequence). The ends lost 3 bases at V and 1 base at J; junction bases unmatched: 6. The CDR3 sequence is CAWRGGLAGHSYEQYF. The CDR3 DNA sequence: TGTGCCTGGAGAGGGGGACTAGCGGGGCATTCCTACGAGCAGTACTTC.

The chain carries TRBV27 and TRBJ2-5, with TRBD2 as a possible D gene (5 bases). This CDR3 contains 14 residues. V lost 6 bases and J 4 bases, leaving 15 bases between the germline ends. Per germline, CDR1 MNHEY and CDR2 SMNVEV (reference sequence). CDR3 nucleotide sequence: TGTGCCAGCAGACTGCTGGGAGAGAGAGAGACCCAGTACTTC. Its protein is CASRLLGERETQYF.

The CDR3 sequence: CASSQPGTGTWEQFF. Written as DNA, the CDR3 is TGTGCCAGCAGCCAACCCGGGACTGGGACTTGGGAGCAGTTCTTC. The genes are TRBV11-2 and TRBJ2-1, with D possibly matching TRBD2 (6 bases). V was pared by 5 bases and J by 10 bases, with 21 bases between. Per germline, CDR1 SGHAT and CDR2 FQNNGV. This CDR3 is 15 amino acids long.

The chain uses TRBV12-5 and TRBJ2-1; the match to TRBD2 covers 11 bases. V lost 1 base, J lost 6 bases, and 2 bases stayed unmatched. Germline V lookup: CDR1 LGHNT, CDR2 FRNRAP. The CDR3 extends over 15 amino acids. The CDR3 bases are TGTGCTAGTGGTTTGGGGCTAGCGGGAGGCAATGAGCAGTTCTTC. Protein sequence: CASGLGLAGGNEQFF.

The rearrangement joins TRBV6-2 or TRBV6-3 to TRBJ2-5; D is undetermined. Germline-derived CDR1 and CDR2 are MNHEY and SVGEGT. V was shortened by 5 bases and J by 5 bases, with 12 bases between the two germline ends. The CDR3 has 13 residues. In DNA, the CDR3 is TGTGCCAGCAGTCCAGACATCGACGAGACCCAGTACTTC. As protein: CASSPDIDETQYF.

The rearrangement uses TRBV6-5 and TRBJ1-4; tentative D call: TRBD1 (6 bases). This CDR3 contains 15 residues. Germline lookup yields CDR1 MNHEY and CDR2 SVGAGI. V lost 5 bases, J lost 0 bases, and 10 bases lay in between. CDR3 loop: CASSNDRSTNEKLFF. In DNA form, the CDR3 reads TGTGCCAGCAGTAACGACAGGTCAACTAATGAAAAACTGTTTTTT.

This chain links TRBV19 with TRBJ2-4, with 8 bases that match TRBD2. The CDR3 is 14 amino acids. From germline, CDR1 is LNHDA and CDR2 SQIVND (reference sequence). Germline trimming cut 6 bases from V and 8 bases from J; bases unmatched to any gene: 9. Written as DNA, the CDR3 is TGTGCCAGTAGCCCAGCGGGAGCTTCTTACATTCAGTACTTC. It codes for CASSPAGASYIQYF.

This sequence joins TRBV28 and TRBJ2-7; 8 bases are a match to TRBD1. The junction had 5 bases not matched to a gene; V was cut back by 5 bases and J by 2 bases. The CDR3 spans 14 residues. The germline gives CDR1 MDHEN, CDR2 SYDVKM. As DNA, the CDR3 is TGTGCCAGCAGTAACAGGGGGATGGCCTACGAGCAGTACTTC. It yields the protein CASSNRGMAYEQYF.

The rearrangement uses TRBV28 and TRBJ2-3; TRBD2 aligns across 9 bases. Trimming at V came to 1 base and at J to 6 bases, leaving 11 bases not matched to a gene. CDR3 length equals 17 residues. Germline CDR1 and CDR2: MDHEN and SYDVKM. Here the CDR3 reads CASSLLTVAGAGDTQYF. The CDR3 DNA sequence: TGTGCCAGCAGTTTATTGACCGTAGCGGGAGCGGGGGATACGCAGTATTTT.

The CDR3 loop reads CASSFGPGRTDTQYF. CDR3 nucleotides: TGTGCCAGCAGCTTCGGTCCAGGGCGCACAGATACGCAGTATTTT. The V gene is TRBV11-2, the J gene TRBJ2-3; the D gene is possibly TRBD1 (5 bases). Trimming removed 3 bases at V and 1 base at J, with 11 bases between. The CDR3 is 15 residues long. Germline V gene lookup returns CDR1 SGHAT and CDR2 FQNNGV.

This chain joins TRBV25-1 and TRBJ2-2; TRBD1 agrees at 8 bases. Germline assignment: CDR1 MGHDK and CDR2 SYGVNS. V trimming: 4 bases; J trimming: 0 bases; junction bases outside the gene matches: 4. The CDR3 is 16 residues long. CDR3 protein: CASSGQQGANTGELFF. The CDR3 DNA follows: TGTGCCAGCAGTGGTCAACAGGGGGCGAACACCGGGGAGCTGTTTTTT. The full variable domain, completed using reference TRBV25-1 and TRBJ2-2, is EADIYQTPRYLVIGTGKKITLECSQTMGHDKMYWYQQDPGMELHLIHYSYGVNSTEKGDLSSESTVSRIRTEHFPLTLESARPSHTSQYLCASSGQQGANTGELFFGEGSRLTVL.

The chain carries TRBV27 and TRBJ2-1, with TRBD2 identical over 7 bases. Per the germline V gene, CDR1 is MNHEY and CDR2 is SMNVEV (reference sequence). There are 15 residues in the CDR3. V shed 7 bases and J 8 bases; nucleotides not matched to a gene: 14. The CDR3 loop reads CASKFETSRFDEQFF. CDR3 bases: TGTGCCAGCAAATTTGAGACTAGCAGGTTCGATGAGCAGTTCTTC.